This T cell receptor beta chain was captured in a study of neurological immune-mediated disorders. Study-wide background: Secondary progressive cases numbered 3 among the approximately 35 multiple sclerosis patients, while the other 31 were relapsing-remitting.

Overall study findings and caveats: None of the features examined (clinical or MRI) was associated with the multiple sclerosis repertoire cluster. The most TCR clonal expansion was seen in HTLV-1-associated myelopathy, whereas the least was seen in multiple sclerosis, below the level in healthy controls. When grouped phylogenetically, the repertoires of 18 of the 34 multiple sclerosis patients fell together in one related-CDR3 cluster, which is a possible signature.

Trimming left V 4 bases short and J 2 bases short, with 12 bases between. The CDR3 has 14 residues. Germline values: CDR1 SGHDN, CDR2 FVKESK. One entry per CDR3 protein, called by TCRdb with MiXCR from the 5' RACE reads. The repertoire holds roughly 52,000 distinct CDR3 sequences, with about 4.1% as singletons. Many counts were recorded for this clonotype. Its specificity is not known. Sequencing used PBMCs. The V and J genes are TRBV14 and TRBJ2-7; D gene uncertain. This clonotype was sampled from a man aged 55 to 70 with multiple sclerosis. CDR3 sequence (DNA): TGTGCCAGCAGCCTCTACCTCGGACCCTACGAGCAGTACTTC. Translation gives CASSLYLGPYEQYF.